This TCR beta chain was retrieved from a study of blood T cell repertoires in COVID-19. Authors' processing steps: Reference gene primer amplification gave nucleated cell count estimates. The method was immunoSEQ multiplex PCR; TCRdb's version includes in-frame clones alone and lacks a portion of them. From that table come the V and J calls and clone size; the DNA was used to work out D and trimming. This table has about 330,000 clones, about 92% appearing once. The study drew participants aged about 18 to 95 years from under 30 US areas. This receptor was identified in a woman aged 30 to 39 who had recovered from COVID-19. Sample: PBMCs or T cells enriched from blood (not recorded which).

The CDR3 nucleotides are TGTGCCAGCAGCGCCCTTCTATCTAGCGGGATACACAATGAGCAGTTCTTC. As protein: CASSALLSSGIHNEQFF. The genes are TRBV9 and TRBJ2-1, with TRBD2 matching 9 bases. The V and J ends lost 3 bases and 5 bases, in that order; junction bases with no gene match: 12. The CDR3 has 17 residues. Looked up from germline, CDR1 is SGDLS and CDR2 is YYNGEE.